Listed here is a single T cell receptor beta chain. The antigen is not known. These data are taken from a study of PD-1 blockade in mismatch repair-deficient tumors. The repertoire was sequenced with immunoSEQ multiplex PCR; TCRdb's copy has only in-frame clones and lacks some. This table holds more than 40,000 clones, over 70% found once. Trimming stripped 5 bases from V and 4 bases from J, with 14 bases between. The CDR3 covers 15 residues. Germline CDR1 SGHTA, CDR2 FQGTGA. Findings of the study overall: Tumor-resident clones, often undetectable pretreatment in blood, expanded then contracted after pembrolizumab.

The specimen was peripheral blood, collected less than 21 weeks after starting pembrolizumab. The sequence came from an adult with mismatch repair-deficient cancer. The chain recombines TRBV7-3 with TRBJ2-2; D possibly corresponds to TRBD1 (6 bases). The chain's CDR3 is CASSPNRDPTGELFF. The CDR3 coding sequence is TGTGCCAGCAGCCCGAACAGGGATCCCACCGGGGAGCTGTTTTTT.